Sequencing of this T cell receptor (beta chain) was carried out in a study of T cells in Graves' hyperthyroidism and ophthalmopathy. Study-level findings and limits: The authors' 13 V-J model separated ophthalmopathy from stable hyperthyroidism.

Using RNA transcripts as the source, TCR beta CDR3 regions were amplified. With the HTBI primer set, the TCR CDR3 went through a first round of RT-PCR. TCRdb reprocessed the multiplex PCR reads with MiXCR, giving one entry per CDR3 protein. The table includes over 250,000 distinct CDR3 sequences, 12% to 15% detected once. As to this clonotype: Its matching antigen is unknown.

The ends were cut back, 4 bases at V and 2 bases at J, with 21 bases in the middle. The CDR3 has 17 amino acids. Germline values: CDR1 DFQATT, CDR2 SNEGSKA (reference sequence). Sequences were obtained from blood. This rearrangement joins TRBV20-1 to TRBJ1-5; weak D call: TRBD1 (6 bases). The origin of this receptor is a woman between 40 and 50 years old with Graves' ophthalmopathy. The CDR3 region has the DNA TGCAGTGCTACCCCTTTGGCGGGACACGTGGGCAATCAGCCCCAGCATTTT. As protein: CSATPLAGHVGNQPQHF.